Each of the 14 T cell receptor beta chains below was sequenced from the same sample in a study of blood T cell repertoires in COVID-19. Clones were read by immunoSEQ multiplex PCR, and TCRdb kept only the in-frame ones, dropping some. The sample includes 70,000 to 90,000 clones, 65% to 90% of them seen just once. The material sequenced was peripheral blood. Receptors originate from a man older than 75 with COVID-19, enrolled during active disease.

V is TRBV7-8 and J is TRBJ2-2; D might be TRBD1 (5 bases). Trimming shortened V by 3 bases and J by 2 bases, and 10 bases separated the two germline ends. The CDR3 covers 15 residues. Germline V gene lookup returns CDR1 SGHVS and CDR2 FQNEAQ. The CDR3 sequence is CASSLDTSNTGELFF. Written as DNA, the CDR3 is TGTGCCAGCAGCTTGGACACCTCTAACACCGGGGAGCTGTTTTTT.

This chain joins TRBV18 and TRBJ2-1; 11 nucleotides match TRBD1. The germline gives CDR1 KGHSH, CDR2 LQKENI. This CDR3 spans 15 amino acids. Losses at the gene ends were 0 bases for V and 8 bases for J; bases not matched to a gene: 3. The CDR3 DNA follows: TGTGCCAGCTCACCACCGGGACAGGGGGAACATGAGCAGTTCTTC. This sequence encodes CASSPPGQGEHEQFF.

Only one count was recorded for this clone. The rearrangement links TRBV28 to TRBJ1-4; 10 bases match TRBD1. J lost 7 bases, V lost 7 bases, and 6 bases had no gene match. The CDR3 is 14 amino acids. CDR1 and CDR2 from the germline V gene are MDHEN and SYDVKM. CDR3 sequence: CASTGTGDSEKLFF. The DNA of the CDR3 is TGTGCCAGCACCGGGACAGGGGATTCTGAAAAACTGTTTTTT. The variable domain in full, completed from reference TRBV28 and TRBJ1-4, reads DVKVTQSSRYLVKRTGEKVFLECVQDMDHENMFWYRQDPGLGLRLIYFSYDVKMKEKGDIPEGYSVSREKKERFSLILESASTNQTSMYLCASTGTGDSEKLFFGSGTQLSVL.

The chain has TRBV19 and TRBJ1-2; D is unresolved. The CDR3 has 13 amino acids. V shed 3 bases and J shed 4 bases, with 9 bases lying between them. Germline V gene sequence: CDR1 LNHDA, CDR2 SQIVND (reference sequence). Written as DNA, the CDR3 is TGTGCCAGTAGTATCCCTGGAGTCTATGGCTACACCTTC. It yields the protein CASSIPGVYGYTF.

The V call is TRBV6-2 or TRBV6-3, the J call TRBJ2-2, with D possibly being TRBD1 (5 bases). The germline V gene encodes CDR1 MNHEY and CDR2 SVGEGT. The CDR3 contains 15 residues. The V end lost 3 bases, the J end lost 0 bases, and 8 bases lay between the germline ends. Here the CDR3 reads CASSYQGPNTGELFF. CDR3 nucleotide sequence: TGTGCCAGCAGTTATCAGGGTCCGAACACCGGGGAGCTGTTTTTT.

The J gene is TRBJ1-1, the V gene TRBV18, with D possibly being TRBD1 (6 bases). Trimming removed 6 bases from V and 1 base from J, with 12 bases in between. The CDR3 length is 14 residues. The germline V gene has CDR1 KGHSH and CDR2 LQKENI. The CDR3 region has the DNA TGTGCCAGCTCCGCAGAACAGGGGAACACTGAAGCTTTCTTT. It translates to CASSAEQGNTEAFF.

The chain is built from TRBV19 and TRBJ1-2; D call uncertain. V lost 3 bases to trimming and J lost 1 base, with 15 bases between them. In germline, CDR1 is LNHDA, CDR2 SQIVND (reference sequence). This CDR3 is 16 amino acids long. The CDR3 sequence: CASSITPDFRNYGYTF. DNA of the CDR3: TGTGCCAGTAGTATCACTCCCGACTTCCGTAACTATGGCTACACCTTC.

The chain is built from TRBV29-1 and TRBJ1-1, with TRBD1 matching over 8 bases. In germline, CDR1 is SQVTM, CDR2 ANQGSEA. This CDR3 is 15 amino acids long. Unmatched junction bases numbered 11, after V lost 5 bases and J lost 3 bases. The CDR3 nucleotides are TGCAGCGTTTACGGACAGGGCCTAGGCTACACTGAAGCTTTCTTT. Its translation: CSVYGQGLGYTEAFF. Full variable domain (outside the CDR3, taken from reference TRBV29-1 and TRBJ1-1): SAVISQKPSRDICQRGTSLTIQCQVDSQVTMMFWYRQQPGQSLTLIATANQGSEATYESGFVIDKFPISRPNLTFSTLTVSNMSPEDSSIYLCSVYGQGLGYTEAFFGQGTRLTVV.

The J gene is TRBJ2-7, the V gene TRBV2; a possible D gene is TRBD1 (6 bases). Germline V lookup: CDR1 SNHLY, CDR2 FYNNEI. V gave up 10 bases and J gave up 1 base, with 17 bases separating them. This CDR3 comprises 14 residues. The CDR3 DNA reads TGTGCCACCAGGGAACAGGGCCCGTCCTACGAGCAGTACTTC. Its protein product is CATREQGPSYEQYF.

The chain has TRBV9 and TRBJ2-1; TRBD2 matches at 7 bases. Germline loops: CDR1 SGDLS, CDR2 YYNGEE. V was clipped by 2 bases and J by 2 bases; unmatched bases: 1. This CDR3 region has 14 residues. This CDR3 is CASSVGGTYNEQFF. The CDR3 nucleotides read TGTGCCAGCAGCGTGGGGGGGACCTACAATGAGCAGTTCTTC.

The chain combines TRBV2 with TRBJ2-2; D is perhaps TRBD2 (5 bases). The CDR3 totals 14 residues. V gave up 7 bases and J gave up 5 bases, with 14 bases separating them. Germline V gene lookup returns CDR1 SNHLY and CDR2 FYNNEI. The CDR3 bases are TGTGCCAGCAACCTAGCCAAGGGAACCGGGGAGCTGTTTTTT. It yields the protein CASNLAKGTGELFF.

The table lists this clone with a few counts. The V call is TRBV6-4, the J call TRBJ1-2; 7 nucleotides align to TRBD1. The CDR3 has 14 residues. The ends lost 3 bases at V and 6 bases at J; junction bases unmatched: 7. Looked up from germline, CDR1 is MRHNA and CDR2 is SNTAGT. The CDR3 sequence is CASSERQGEDGYTF. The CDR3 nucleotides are TGTGCCAGCAGTGAAAGACAGGGAGAAGATGGCTACACCTTC.

CDR3 residues: CASSQVQNYGYTF. For the CDR3, the DNA is TGTGCCAGCAGCCAAGTGCAGAACTATGGCTACACCTTC. The chain uses TRBV3-1 (or the pseudogene TRBV3-2) and TRBJ1-2; unclear D gene. The CDR3 is made up of 13 amino acids. CDR1 LGHDT and CDR2 YNNKEL come from the germline V gene (reference sequence). V gave up 1 base and J gave up 2 bases, with 5 bases separating them.

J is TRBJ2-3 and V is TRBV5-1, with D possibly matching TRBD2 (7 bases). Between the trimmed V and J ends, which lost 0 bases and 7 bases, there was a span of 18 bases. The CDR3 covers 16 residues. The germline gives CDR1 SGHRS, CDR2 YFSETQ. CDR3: CASSLEGWGGTYTQYF. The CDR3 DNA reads TGCGCCAGCAGCTTGGAAGGCTGGGGGGGGACATATACGCAGTATTTT.